Sequencing of this T cell receptor (beta chain) was carried out in a study of T cells after somatic rescue of genetic block. The CDR3 has 15 residues. Trimming stripped 6 bases from V and 6 bases from J, with 19 bases between. The germline V gene has CDR1 KGHSH and CDR2 LQKENI. Libraries were prepared by immunoSEQ multiplex PCR; TCRdb keeps only in-frame clonotypes and omits some of them. This table has 68,000 or so clones, 85% to 95% appearing once. Sequenced sample: peripheral blood mononuclear cells (PBMCs). The sequence came from a middle-aged man. The V and J genes are TRBV18 and TRBJ2-3; D is unclear. In nucleotides, the CDR3 is TGTGCCAGCTCCCACCGTAGATCTAGTGAGGATACGCAGTATTTT. It encodes CASSHRRSSEDTQYF. The entire variable domain, with the rest obtained from reference TRBV18 and TRBJ2-3, is as follows: NAGVMQNPRHLVRRRGQEARLRCSPMKGHSHVYWYRQLPEEGLKFMVYLQKENIIDESGMPKERFSAEFPKEGPSILRIQQVVRGDSAAYFCASSHRRSSEDTQYFGPGTRLTVL.